This T cell receptor beta chain was sequenced during a study of OX40 agonist ivuxolimab in advanced cancers. The assay was immunoSEQ multiplex PCR, and TCRdb's table has in-frame clones only and misses some. The sample consists of some 80,000 clones, about 85% of them appearing once. The CDR3 covers 16 residues. Per the germline V gene, CDR1 is MNHEY and CDR2 is SVGAGI. V lost 0 bases, J lost 8 bases, and 6 bases stayed unmatched. The gene calls are TRBV6-5 and TRBJ1-6; TRBD1 aligns across 8 bases. The clonotype comes from an adult with an advanced solid tumor such as melanoma, head and neck, liver or kidney cancer. The sequencing used CD4+ or CD8+ T cells sorted from blood, collected in a trial of the OX40 agonist ivuxolimab. The CDR3 nucleotides are TGTGCCAGCAGTTACTCAAACAGGGGGGCTGATTCACCCCTCCACTTT. Its protein product is CASSYSNRGADSPLHF.